The 21 T cell receptor beta chains listed next were all sequenced from one sample in a study of blood T cell repertoires in COVID-19. Clones were read by immunoSEQ multiplex PCR, and TCRdb kept only the in-frame ones, dropping some. The sample lists approximately 180,000 clones; roughly 82% were seen once. Sequences were obtained from PBMCs or T cells enriched from blood (not recorded which). Receptor source: a man between 45 and 60 years old who had recovered from COVID-19.

This clone was seen more than once but under ten times. The rearrangement links TRBV5-1 to TRBJ2-2; 11 bases align to TRBD1. Germline CDR1 reads SGHRS; CDR2 reads YFSETQ. This CDR3 has 16 amino acids. V was clipped by 1 base and J by 3 bases; unmatched bases: 2. CDR3 nucleotides: TGCGCCAGCAGCTTGCCGGGACAGGGGGACACCGGGGAGCTGTTTTTT. It translates to CASSLPGQGDTGELFF.

The chain has TRBV3-1 (or the pseudogene TRBV3-2) and TRBJ1-1; tentatively, D is TRBD1 (5 bases). Germline V lookup: CDR1 LGHDT, CDR2 YNNKEL (reference sequence). V lost 3 bases, J lost 6 bases, and 11 bases lay in between. This CDR3 contains 13 residues. CDR3 loop: CASSQVSRAEAFF. As DNA, the CDR3 is TGTGCCAGCAGCCAGGTGAGCAGGGCTGAAGCTTTCTTT.

The chain joins TRBV5-1 to TRBJ1-2, with 11 positions matching TRBD1. The CDR3 consists of 17 residues. The germline gives CDR1 SGHRS, CDR2 YFSETQ. J gave up 4 bases and V 5 bases, and 13 bases lay outside the gene matches. The CDR3 bases are TGCGCCAGCAGTTTATTCCCGGGACAGGGGGATGTCTATGGCTACACCTTC. It codes for CASSLFPGQGDVYGYTF. Supplemented by reference TRBV5-1 and TRBJ1-2, the full variable domain reads KAGVTQTPRYLIKTRGQQVTLSCSPISGHRSVSWYQQTPGQGLQFLFEYFSETQRNKGNFPGRFSGRQFSNSRSEMNVSTLELGDSALYLCASSLFPGQGDVYGYTFGSGTRLTVV.

J is TRBJ2-2 and V is TRBV5-4; 8 bases are a match to TRBD2. Germline V gives CDR1 SGHNT, CDR2 YYREEE (reference sequence). J lost 5 bases, V lost 3 bases, and 9 bases had no gene match. CDR3 length: 16 amino acids. Here the CDR3 reads CASSSGGGRRTGELFF. In DNA, the CDR3 is TGTGCCAGCAGCTCCGGCGGGGGGAGGCGGACCGGGGAGCTGTTTTTT.

The chain carries TRBV6-1 and TRBJ1-6, with D possibly being TRBD1 (6 bases). With 4 bases removed from V and 1 base from J, the gap between germline ends came to 17 bases. Germline loops: CDR1 MNHNS, CDR2 SASEGT. The CDR3 covers 18 residues. In DNA, the CDR3 is TGTGCCAGCAGTGGCGACAGGCAGCCCGGGTCCTATAATTCACCCCTCCACTTT. Amino acids: CASSGDRQPGSYNSPLHF.

This chain links TRBV3-1 (or the pseudogene TRBV3-2) with TRBJ1-1; D is undetermined. The V gene lost 4 bases and the J gene lost 1 base, with 13 bases spanning the gap. Looked up from germline, CDR1 is LGHDT and CDR2 is YNNKEL (reference sequence). This CDR3 is built from 15 residues. CDR3 in DNA: TGTGCCAGCAGCCCACCATTACATCAGAACACTGAAGCTTTCTTT. This encodes CASSPPLHQNTEAFF.

This sequence joins TRBV7-9 and TRBJ1-2; 8 nucleotides align to TRBD1. The V and J ends lost 5 bases and 4 bases, in that order; junction bases with no gene match: 9. The CDR3 runs to 15 residues. Germline-derived CDR1 and CDR2 are SEHNR and FQNEAQ (reference sequence). In nucleotides, the CDR3 is TGTGCCAGCAGCCCAAGGGGGGGACAGGCCTATGGCTACACCTTC. It translates to CASSPRGGQAYGYTF.

The rearrangement joins TRBV21-1 to TRBJ2-2; TRBD1 was called by the table and not checked on the DNA. TRBV21-1 is deemed a pseudogene. CDR3 length: 16 residues. For the CDR3, the DNA is TGTGCCAGCGCCTTATCCGGGACAACGAACACCGGGGAGCTGTTTTTT. This gives the protein CASALSGTTNTGELFF.

The rearrangement links TRBV4-1 to TRBJ1-6; maybe TRBD1 (5 bases). Deletions cut 0 bases from V and 7 bases from J, with 13 bases between. Germline V gene sequence: CDR1 MGHRA, CDR2 YSYEKL. The CDR3 runs to 16 residues. The CDR3 loop is CASSQDMARANSPLHF. The CDR3 DNA reads as TGCGCCAGCAGCCAAGACATGGCCAGGGCCAATTCACCCCTCCACTTT.

With respect to this clone: Other DNA sequences in this sample translate to the same CDR3. J is TRBJ2-3 and V is TRBV4-1; maybe TRBD1 (5 bases). The CDR3 extends over 15 amino acids. V dropped 0 bases and J dropped 3 bases, with 10 bases sitting between them. Germline V gene data show CDR1 as MGHRA and CDR2 as YSYEKL. The CDR3 reads CASSQDPRGTDTQYF. In DNA form, the CDR3 reads TGCGCCAGCAGCCAAGATCCAAGGGGTACAGATACGCAGTATTTT.

The rearrangement links TRBV5-1 to TRBJ2-5; 7 nucleotides agree with TRBD1. Germline CDR1 is SGHRS and CDR2 is YFSETQ. The CDR3 spans 14 residues. The ends lost 0 bases at V and 6 bases at J; junction bases unmatched: 5. CDR3 sequence reads: CASSLEGGRQTQYF. CDR3 DNA sequence: TGCGCCAGCAGCTTGGAAGGGGGCCGGCAGACCCAGTACTTC.

The genes are TRBV30 and TRBJ1-2; D is unresolved. The CDR3 sequence is 14 residues long. Trimming removed 3 bases from V and 2 bases from J, with 13 bases in between. Germline V CDR1 and CDR2: GTSNPN, SVGIG (reference sequence). The CDR3 spells CAWRMNTPNYGYTF. CDR3 in DNA: TGTGCCTGGAGGATGAACACACCCAACTATGGCTACACCTTC.

This clone has just one count. The gene calls are TRBV11-1 and TRBJ2-5; 7 bases fit TRBD1. Germline CDR1 and CDR2: SGHAT and FQDESV (reference sequence). This CDR3 region has 15 residues. The V segment lost 1 base and the J segment 1 base; nucleotides outside the gene matches: 3. The CDR3 nucleotides read TGTGCCAGCAGCTTAGGGACAGGCGGCCAAGAGACCCAGTACTTC. This translates into CASSLGTGGQETQYF. Full variable domain (outside the CDR3, taken from reference TRBV11-1 and TRBJ2-5): EAEVAQSPRYKITEKSQAVAFWCDPISGHATLYWYRQILGQGPELLVQFQDESVVDDSQLPKDRFSAERLKGVDSTLKIQPAELGDSAMYLCASSLGTGGQETQYFGPGTRLLVL.

The chain combines TRBV7-6 with TRBJ2-1; 8 bases match TRBD2. The germline V gene has CDR1 SGHVS and CDR2 FNYEAQ. The CDR3 has 17 residues. V shed 2 bases, J shed 15 bases, and the junction held 21 bases outside the gene matches. CDR3 coding DNA: TGTGCCAGCAGCTTAAGCGGGGGTGGGCAGCTACTAGTCCATCCGTTCTTC. Its protein product is CASSLSGGGQLLVHPFF. Using reference TRBV7-6 and TRBJ2-1 for the parts outside the CDR3, the full variable domain is GAGVSQSPRYKVTKRGQDVALRCDPISGHVSLYWYRQALGQGPEFLTYFNYEAQQDKSGLPNDRFSAERPEGSISTLTIQRTEQRDSAMYRCASSLSGGGQLLVHPFFGPGTRLTVL.

V gene TRBV7-2 combines with J gene TRBJ2-5, with 13 bases lining up with TRBD2. Germline V gene data show CDR1 as SGHTA and CDR2 as FQGNSA. The CDR3 totals 17 residues. J gave up 5 bases and V 5 bases, and 11 bases lay outside the gene matches. CDR3 region: CASSPTGLAGVGETQYF. As DNA, the CDR3 is TGTGCCAGCAGCCCGACCGGACTAGCGGGGGTCGGGGAGACCCAGTACTTC. Supplemented by reference TRBV7-2 and TRBJ2-5, the full variable domain reads GAGVSQSPSNKVTEKGKDVELRCDPISGHTALYWYRQSLGQGLEFLIYFQGNSAPDKSGLPSDRFSAERTGGSVSTLTIQRTQQEDSAVYLCASSPTGLAGVGETQYFGPGTRLLVL.

The rearrangement uses TRBV3-1 (or the pseudogene TRBV3-2) and TRBJ1-1; tentative D call: TRBD1 (5 bases). The germline CDR1 and CDR2 sequences are LGHDT and YNNKEL (reference sequence). The CDR3 has 15 residues. V was clipped by 1 base and J by 1 base, with 10 bases between them. The CDR3 reads CASSQAQGKNTEAFF. CDR3 coding DNA: TGTGCCAGCAGCCAAGCGCAGGGAAAGAACACTGAAGCTTTCTTT.

This chain uses TRBV29-1 with TRBJ1-2; D might be TRBD1 (6 bases). CDR1 is SQVTM, CDR2 ANQGSEA, per germline. Trimming left V 5 bases short and J 5 bases short, with 9 bases between. This CDR3 has 11 amino acids. CDR3 region: CSVLTGYGYTF. The CDR3 DNA reads as TGCAGCGTTTTGACAGGATATGGCTACACCTTC.

This clone occurred once. The chain joins TRBV6-1 to TRBJ1-6; TRBD1 matches 8 bases. V was pared by 4 bases and J by 6 bases, with 8 bases of the junction left unmatched. CDR1 is MNHNS and CDR2 is SASEGT in the germline V gene. This CDR3 spans 16 amino acids. The chain's CDR3 is CASSGTGGFSNSPLHF. The CDR3 nucleotides read TGTGCCAGCAGTGGAACAGGGGGATTTAGTAATTCACCCCTCCACTTT.

This rearrangement joins TRBV11-2 to TRBJ2-7; TRBD2 agrees at 8 bases. CDR3 length: 16 residues. V lost 1 base, J lost 2 bases, and 7 bases stayed unmatched. The germline gives CDR1 SGHAT, CDR2 FQNNGV. In nucleotides, the CDR3 is TGTGCCAGCAGCTTAGTGGGAGCGGGGGTCGCCTACGAGCAGTACTTC. This codes for CASSLVGAGVAYEQYF.

This rearrangement joins TRBV19 to TRBJ2-1; TRBD2 is a possible D gene (7 bases). Germline V CDR1 and CDR2: LNHDA, SQIVND (reference sequence). V lost 6 bases, J lost 8 bases, and 23 bases lay in between. The CDR3 is made up of 16 amino acids. The CDR3 spells CASRVLSGGQTYEQFF. CDR3 DNA sequence: TGTGCCAGTAGGGTATTGTCGGGGGGCCAGACCTATGAGCAGTTCTTC.

This chain joins TRBV5-1 and TRBJ1-3; TRBD1 might be the D (6 bases). Trimming shortened V by 0 bases and J by 0 bases, and 10 bases separated the two germline ends. Germline CDR1 reads SGHRS; CDR2 reads YFSETQ. This CDR3 region has 16 residues. CDR3 nucleotide sequence: TGCGCCAGCAGCTTGGCAGGGGCCACCTCTGGAAACACCATATATTTT. This translates into CASSLAGATSGNTIYF.